The entry below describes one TCR beta chain. The clone's antigen remains unknown. Nothing much larger sits one base from this clone, and base qualities are not available. TCRbeta CDR3 regions were amplified from genomic DNA by means of the immunoSEQ Assay, a bias-controlled multiplex PCR. The paper's processing steps were these. Within the assay, amplification of reference gene primers was used to estimate how many nucleated cells each sample contained. To quantify the absolute abundance of each unique TCRbeta CDR3 rearrangement, sequence reads were collapsed and filtered. For each sample, productive Simpson clonality was calculated as the square root of Simpson's diversity index over productive rearrangements. Imported from immuneACCESS, the table was reduced by TCRdb to in-frame sequences with V and J called. These copies leave out some clones; in studies compared against another copy, an unresolved V gene accounts for under half, and the cause of the remainder is not known. The D gene and trimming were derived from the DNA, and the V and J assignments and clone size from that table. Present in this sample are fewer than 90,000 clones, approximately 86% of which were seen just once. About 15% of the sample belongs to the ten largest clones.

V loses 5 bases of germline sequence and J loses 7 bases, and the interval between the two ends is 21 bases. For CDR1 and CDR2, the germline V gene lists SGHNT and YENEEA. The CDR3 covers 16 residues, taking in both the cysteine and the phenylalanine. The only DNA kept is the CDR3, 48 bases in frame from the first base. The data derive from a study of blood T cell repertoires in COVID-19 (dated by TCRdb to 2018 to 2021). At the level of the whole study: The collaborator samples originated in the United States, Italy and Spain and spanned the acute and convalescent phases of COVID-19. The prospective study material was composed of cDNA or gDNA derived from T cells, B-cell-depleted T cells, or PBMCs. The dataset comprised deeply sampled blood TCRbeta repertoires from subjects exposed to, actively infected with, or recovered from COVID-19. Samples were obtained from the ongoing ImmuneRACE study (first 160 participants) and from over 1,000 subjects provided by 6 global collaborators. HLA class I and class II types, where available, came from metadata supplied by the sample provider rather than from assay-based typing. The repertoires were released in a freely available public database intended as a resource for research on the immune response to SARS-CoV-2. A de-identified subject ID, COVID-19 status, age in years and sex were almost always included in the sample metadata. Overall results and qualifications from the work: The amount of clinical and demographic metadata varied by source and participant and was provided uncurated.

The collaborating institutions used their own protocols to collect whole blood in K2EDTA tubes. For TCRbeta analysis, collaborators shipped samples as frozen whole blood, isolated PBMCs, or DNA extracted from either of those sample types. The sample was peripheral blood. Recombination joined TRBV11-3 with TRBJ2-1, and possibly TRBD2, on 7 matching bases. The clonotype was recovered from a male donor with acute or convalescent COVID-19. The nucleotide sequence reads as follows: TGTGCCAGCAGCCCTATAGGGGGGGCTCCCCATAATGAGCAGTTCTTC. Its coded protein is CASSPIGGAPHNEQFF.